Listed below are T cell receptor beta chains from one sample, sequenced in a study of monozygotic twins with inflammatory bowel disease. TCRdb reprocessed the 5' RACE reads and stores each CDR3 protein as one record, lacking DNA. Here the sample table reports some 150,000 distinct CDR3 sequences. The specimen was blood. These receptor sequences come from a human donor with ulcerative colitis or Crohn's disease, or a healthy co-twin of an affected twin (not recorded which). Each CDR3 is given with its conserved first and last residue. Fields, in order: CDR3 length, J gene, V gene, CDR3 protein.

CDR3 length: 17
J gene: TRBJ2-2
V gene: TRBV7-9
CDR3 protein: CASSYPPLTSNTGELFF

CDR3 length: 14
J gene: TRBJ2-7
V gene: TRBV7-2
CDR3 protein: CASSIDSVAYEQYF

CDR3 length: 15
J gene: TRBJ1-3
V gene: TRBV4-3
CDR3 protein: CASSQALGQGDTIYF

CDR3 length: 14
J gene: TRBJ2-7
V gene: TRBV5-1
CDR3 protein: CASTTAAGGYEQYF

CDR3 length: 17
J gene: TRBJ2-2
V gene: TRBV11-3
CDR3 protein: CASSLPTGPANTGELFF

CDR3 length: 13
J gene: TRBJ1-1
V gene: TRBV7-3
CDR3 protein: CASSEQRNTEAFF

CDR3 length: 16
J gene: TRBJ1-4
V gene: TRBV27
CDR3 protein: CASSPRTGGMDEKLFF

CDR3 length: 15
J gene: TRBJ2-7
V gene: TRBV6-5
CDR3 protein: CASSYLAGRTGEQYF

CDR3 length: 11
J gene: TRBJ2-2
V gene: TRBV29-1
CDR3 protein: CSVGWPGELFF

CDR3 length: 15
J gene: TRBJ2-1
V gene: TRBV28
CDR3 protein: CASSDPGVADNEQFF

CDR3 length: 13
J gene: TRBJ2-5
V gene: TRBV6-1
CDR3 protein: CANSGVGGPIQYF

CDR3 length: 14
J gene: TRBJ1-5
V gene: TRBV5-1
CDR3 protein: CASSLDLGHQPQHF

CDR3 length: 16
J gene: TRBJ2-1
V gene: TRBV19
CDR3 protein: CASSISGPSSYNEQFF

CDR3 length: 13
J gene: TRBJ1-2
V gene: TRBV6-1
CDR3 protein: CASSEGASPGYTF

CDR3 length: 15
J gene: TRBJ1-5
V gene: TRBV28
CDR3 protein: CASSSDRHSNQHQHF

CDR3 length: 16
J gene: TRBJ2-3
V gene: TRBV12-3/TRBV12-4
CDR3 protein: CASSLAGTGSTDTQYF

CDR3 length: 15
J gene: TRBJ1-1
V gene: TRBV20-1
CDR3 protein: CSARNGGVGFAEAFF

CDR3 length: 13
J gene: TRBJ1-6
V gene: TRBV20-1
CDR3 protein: CSAEKEVGGPLHF

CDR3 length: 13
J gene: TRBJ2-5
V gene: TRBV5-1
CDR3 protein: CASRAGDGETQYF

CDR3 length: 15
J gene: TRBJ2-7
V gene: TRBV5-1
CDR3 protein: CASSYGQQPSYEQYF

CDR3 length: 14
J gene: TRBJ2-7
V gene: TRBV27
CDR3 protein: CASFGTSGRHEQYF

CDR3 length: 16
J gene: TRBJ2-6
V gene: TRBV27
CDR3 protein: CASSLFGGPGANVLTF

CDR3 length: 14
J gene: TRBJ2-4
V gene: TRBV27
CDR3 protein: CASRRTARKNIQYF

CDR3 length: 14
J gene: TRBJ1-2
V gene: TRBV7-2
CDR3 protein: CASSPGPFGYGYTF